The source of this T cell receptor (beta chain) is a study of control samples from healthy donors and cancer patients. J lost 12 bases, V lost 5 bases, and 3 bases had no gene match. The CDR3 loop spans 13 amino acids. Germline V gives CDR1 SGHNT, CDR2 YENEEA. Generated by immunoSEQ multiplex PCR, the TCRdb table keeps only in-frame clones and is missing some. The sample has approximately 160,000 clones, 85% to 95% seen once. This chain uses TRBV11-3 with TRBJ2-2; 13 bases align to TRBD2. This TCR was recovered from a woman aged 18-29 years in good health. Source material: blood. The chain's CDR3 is CASSPLAGGKLFF. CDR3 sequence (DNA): TGTGCCAGCAGCCCACTAGCGGGGGGGAAGCTGTTTTTT.